This T cell receptor beta chain was sequenced for a study of blood T cell repertoires in COVID-19. The overall study: Samples taken during acute and convalescent COVID-19 were collected in the United States, Italy and Spain.

This table comes from immunoSEQ multiplex PCR, and its TCRdb copy is limited to in-frame clones, with some not included. The sample shows about 500,000 clones, roughly 90% of them seen only once. The CDR3 loop spans 15 amino acids. Trimming took 4 bases from V and 4 from J; bases not matched to a gene: 2. Germline CDR1 is SGHNT and CDR2 is YENEEA. Those who participated ranged in age from roughly 18 to 89 years and resided in about 24 US areas. The V gene is TRBV11-3, the J gene TRBJ2-2; TRBD1 agrees at 11 bases. The receptor's source is a woman younger than 30 who had recovered from COVID-19. Sequencing was done on a sample of PBMCs or T cells enriched from blood (not recorded which). CDR3 sequence (DNA): TGTGCCAGCAGCTCGGGGACAGGGGGCACCGGGGAGCTGTTTTTT. This translates into CASSSGTGGTGELFF.